Listed below are T cell receptor beta chains from one sample, sequenced in a study of identical twins. TCRdb processed the 5' RACE reads anew with MiXCR; each CDR3 protein has one entry. Of approximately 190,000 distinct CDR3 sequences listed, approximately 15% are singletons. The sample was also linked to a second study, of T cells expressing NK-cell markers.

Sequencing was done on a sample of CD8+ T cells sorted from blood. The receptors were sampled from a woman under 30 in good health. The CDR3 runs from the conserved cysteine through the conserved F or W. D genes are given only for firm matches. Size is stated for part of the rows, as once, few or many counts, or as a class when the clone is expanded.

few,TRBJ1-1,TRBV29-1,.,CSVEWQNTEAFF,TGCAGCGTTGAATGGCAGAACACTGAAGCTTTCTTT
.,TRBJ1-2,TRBV21-1,.,CAIRQGGYTF,TGTGCCATCCGCCAAGGAGGCTACACCTTC
few,TRBJ2-7,TRBV10-3,.,CAISESNLRDRGKNF,TGTGCCATCAGTGAGTCGAACCTTAGGGACCGGGGGAAGAACTTC
.,TRBJ1-2,TRBV6-1,.,CASSINPGVSGYTF,TGTGCCAGCAGTATAAACCCAGGGGTCTCGGGCTACACCTTC
.,TRBJ2-2,TRBV9,.,CASRRSGLPGRGGELFF,TGTGCCAGCAGGCGTTCGGGACTCCCAGGCCGTGGCGGGGAGCTGTTTTTT
few,TRBJ1-5,TRBV7-9,.,CASSSSDSLNQPQHF,TGTGCCAGCAGCTCCTCGGACAGCTTAAATCAGCCCCAGCATTTT
.,TRBJ2-5,TRBV7-9,.,CASSAVDSKQETQYF,TGTGCCAGCAGCGCCGTGGACAGTAAACAAGAGACCCAGTACTTC
few,TRBJ1-2,TRBV5-6,.,CASSFWGSDYGYTF,TGTGCCAGCAGCTTTTGGGGTAGTGACTATGGCTACACCTTC
.,TRBJ2-6,TRBV20-1,TRBD1,CSASLTGPVGANVLTF,TGCAGTGCTAGTTTGACAGGGCCCGTTGGGGCCAACGTCCTGACTTTC
.,TRBJ1-6,TRBV7-9,TRBD1,CASSLAGGTVNSPLHF,TGTGCCAGCAGCTTAGCGGGGGGGACAGTTAATTCACCCCTCCACTTT
.,TRBJ2-5,TRBV7-9,TRBD1,CASSPSSGGLETQYF,TGTGCCAGCAGCCCCTCCTCAGGGGGCCTGGAGACCCAGTACTTC
few,TRBJ2-7,TRBV7-9,TRBD2,CASRGAGVDEQYF,TGTGCCAGCCGCGGGGCGGGAGTCGACGAGCAGTACTTC
many,TRBJ1-6,TRBV6-1,.,CASHRDMGSPLHF,TGTGCCAGCCACCGGGACATGGGTTCACCCCTCCACTTT
.,TRBJ2-1,TRBV20-1,TRBD2,CSARLRLAPGGEQFF,TGCAGTGCGCGGCTGAGACTAGCCCCGGGGGGTGAGCAGTTCTTC
few,TRBJ2-7,TRBV5-1,.,CASSLDGRQEYEQYF,TGCGCCAGCAGCTTGGACGGTCGGCAGGAGTACGAGCAGTACTTC
once,TRBJ2-3,TRBV23-1,.,CASREPGDGDTDTQYF,TGCGCCAGCAGGGAACCAGGGGATGGGGACACAGATACGCAGTATTTT
few,TRBJ1-5,TRBV7-8,.,CASSFDGAWQPQHF,TGTGCCAGCAGCTTCGACGGGGCCTGGCAGCCCCAGCATTTT
few,TRBJ1-1,TRBV29-1,.,CSVEYGANTEAFF,TGCAGCGTTGAATATGGGGCGAACACTGAAGCTTTCTTT
many,TRBJ2-1,TRBV5-1,.,CASASGGAHNEQFF,TGCGCCAGCGCCTCCGGCGGGGCTCACAATGAGCAGTTCTTC
few,TRBJ2-1,TRBV7-9,TRBD2,CASSLVSSGIYNEQFF,TGTGCCAGCAGCTTAGTGTCTAGCGGGATCTACAATGAGCAGTTCTTC
few,TRBJ2-3,TRBV7-9,.,CASSLGWGLEDTDTQYF,TGTGCCAGCAGCTTAGGATGGGGTCTAGAAGATACAGATACGCAGTATTTT
few,TRBJ2-1,TRBV6-2/TRBV6-3,TRBD2,CASVNGGTLNEQFF,TGTGCCAGCGTTAACGGGGGGACTCTCAATGAGCAGTTCTTC
.,TRBJ2-7,TRBV20-1,.,CSARGLEDYEQYF,TGCAGTGCTAGGGGACTGGAGGACTACGAGCAGTACTTC
few,TRBJ1-1,TRBV7-6,.,CASSLTNEAFF,TGTGCCAGCAGCCTTACTAATGAAGCTTTCTTT
few,TRBJ2-3,TRBV12-3/TRBV12-4,TRBD2,CASSRSGGATDTQYF,TGTGCCAGCAGCCGTAGCGGGGGGGCCACAGATACGCAGTATTTT
many,TRBJ2-1,TRBV12-3/TRBV12-4,.,CASSSGYEQFF,TGTGCCAGCAGCTCAGGGTATGAGCAGTTCTTC
.,TRBJ1-5,TRBV6-5,TRBD1,CASSYDRGLKPQHF,TGTGCCAGCAGTTACGACAGGGGATTAAAGCCCCAGCATTTT
few,TRBJ1-1,TRBV29-1,.,CSVVPGRKNTEAFF,TGCAGCGTTGTCCCGGGGCGTAAGAACACTGAAGCTTTCTTT
few,TRBJ2-2,TRBV12-3/TRBV12-4,.,CASSPGAGELFF,TGTGCCAGCAGCCCGGGGGCCGGGGAGCTGTTTTTT
many,TRBJ1-6,TRBV7-9,TRBD1,CASSPTGENSPLHF,TGTGCCAGCAGCCCGACAGGGGAAAATTCACCCCTCCACTTT
.,TRBJ2-1,TRBV20-1,TRBD2,CSASLSGRAHNEQFF,TGCAGTGCTAGTCTTAGCGGGAGGGCTCACAATGAGCAGTTCTTC
few,TRBJ2-1,TRBV6-5,.,CASSFSGLSNEQFF,TGTGCCAGCAGTTTCTCGGGACTCTCGAATGAGCAGTTCTTC
few,TRBJ2-1,TRBV20-1,.,CSASGWGRSYNEQFF,TGCAGTGCTTCCGGTTGGGGGAGGTCCTACAATGAGCAGTTCTTC
few,TRBJ2-7,TRBV10-3,TRBD2,CAIKTSDSYEQYF,TGTGCCATCAAAACTAGCGACTCCTACGAGCAGTACTTC
few,TRBJ1-1,TRBV6-1,TRBD1,CASSPVTGAVNTEAFF,TGTGCCAGCAGCCCTGTTACAGGGGCGGTGAACACTGAAGCTTTCTTT
.,TRBJ2-5,TRBV12-3/TRBV12-4,.,CASRGDAETQYF,TGTGCCAGCAGGGGGGATGCAGAGACCCAGTACTTC
few,TRBJ2-3,TRBV3-1,.,CASSGIEDTQYF,TGTGCCAGCAGCGGGATAGAAGATACGCAGTATTTT
many,TRBJ2-1,TRBV12-3/TRBV12-4,TRBD2,CASSQTSGVDEQFF,TGTGCCAGCAGCCAGACTAGCGGGGTCGATGAGCAGTTCTTC
.,TRBJ2-7,TRBV3-1,TRBD1,CASSPGQGAIYEQYF,TGTGCCAGCAGCCCGGGACAGGGGGCCATCTACGAGCAGTACTTC
.,TRBJ2-1,TRBV7-2,TRBD2,CASSSYLAGGDEQFF,TGTGCCAGCAGCAGCTACCTAGCGGGCGGGGATGAGCAGTTCTTC
few,TRBJ2-1,TRBV27,TRBD2,CASSLVLAGGPDEQFF,TGTGCCAGCAGTTTAGTGCTAGCGGGAGGGCCTGATGAGCAGTTCTTC
.,TRBJ2-5,TRBV11-2,TRBD2,CASSLGLGAETQYF,TGTGCCAGCAGCTTGGGACTAGGGGCGGAGACCCAGTACTTC
few,TRBJ2-1,TRBV7-2,.,CASSLVASSLNEQFF,TGTGCCAGCAGCTTAGTGGCTAGCAGTCTGAATGAGCAGTTCTTC
.,TRBJ2-3,TRBV10-3,.,CAISESLQGPGIDTQYF,TGTGCCATCAGTGAGTCATTACAGGGCCCGGGTATAGATACGCAGTATTTT
.,TRBJ2-3,TRBV12-3/TRBV12-4,.,CASSGATDTDTQYF,TGTGCCAGCAGCGGAGCGACAGACACAGATACGCAGTATTTT
few,TRBJ2-1,TRBV7-8,TRBD1,CASVTLGGTGGMYEQFF,TGTGCCAGCGTTACCTTGGGCGGGACAGGGGGCATGTATGAGCAGTTCTTC
.,TRBJ2-3,TRBV27,.,CASSALERTSTDTQYF,TGTGCCAGCAGTGCCCTTGAGCGAACTAGCACAGATACGCAGTATTTT
.,TRBJ2-1,TRBV7-8,.,CASSSPRAAYNEQFF,TGTGCCAGCAGCTCCCCTCGCGCGGCCTACAATGAGCAGTTCTTC
.,TRBJ1-1,TRBV12-3/TRBV12-4,.,CASSSRAITEAFF,TGTGCCAGCAGTAGCAGGGCTATCACTGAAGCTTTCTTT
.,TRBJ2-1,TRBV5-6,.,CASSLGGGLYNEQFF,TGTGCCAGCAGCTTGGGGGGGGGCTTATACAATGAGCAGTTCTTC
.,TRBJ2-3,TRBV9,TRBD2,CASSPRTSQGTDTQYF,TGTGCCAGCAGCCCGCGGACTAGCCAGGGCACAGATACGCAGTATTTT
.,TRBJ2-5,TRBV11-2,.,CASSLVKRAPQETQYF,TGTGCCAGCAGCTTAGTCAAGCGGGCGCCCCAAGAGACCCAGTACTTC
.,TRBJ1-2,TRBV29-1,.,CSFREGEGYTF,TGCAGCTTCAGGGAGGGGGAAGGCTACACCTTC
.,TRBJ1-5,TRBV5-1,.,CASSLDGILNQPQHF,TGCGCCAGCAGCTTGGACGGGATTCTGAATCAGCCCCAGCATTTT
.,TRBJ2-6,TRBV29-1,.,CSVESSWGTSGANVLTF,TGCAGCGTTGAAAGCTCCTGGGGGACATCTGGGGCCAACGTCCTGACTTTC
.,TRBJ2-7,TRBV7-6,.,CASSLEGTGAYEQYF,TGTGCCAGCAGCTTAGAGGGGACTGGCGCCTACGAGCAGTACTTC
many,TRBJ1-6,TRBV20-1,TRBD1,CSARDRGLLFTSPLHF,TGCAGTGCTAGAGACAGGGGGCTTCTCTTTACTTCACCCCTCCACTTT